Below, 3 T cell receptor beta chains from the same sample are listed, as sequenced in a study of T cell responses to AZD1222 COVID-19 vaccine. TCRdb keeps only in-frame clones here, not all; method: immunoSEQ multiplex PCR. The sample lists 80,000 to 95,000 clones; about 92% were seen once. Sample: peripheral blood, taken on day 0 of AZD1222 vaccination. These receptors all come from an adult in good health.

The chain couples TRBV24-1 to TRBJ2-7; D not certain. The CDR3 is made up of 13 amino acids. Germline V gives CDR1 KGHDR, CDR2 SFDVKD. V was cut by 4 bases and J by 6 bases, with 12 bases left in between. DNA for the CDR3: TGTGCCACCAGTGACCATATTTCAAGCGAGCAGTACTTC. Its protein is CATSDHISSEQYF.

The chain has TRBV29-1 and TRBJ1-5; 8 positions match TRBD1. The CDR3 consists of 15 residues. Germline trimming cut 4 bases from V and 1 base from J; bases unmatched to any gene: 6. The V gene's germline CDR1 is SQVTM and CDR2 ANQGSEA. The chain's CDR3 is CSVASQGASNQPQHF. In DNA, the CDR3 is TGCAGCGTTGCTAGCCAGGGGGCGAGCAATCAGCCCCAGCATTTT.

V gene TRBV5-6 combines with J gene TRBJ2-5, with D tentatively TRBD1 (6 bases). The CDR3 spans 16 residues. Germline-derived CDR1 and CDR2 are SGHDT and YYEEEE. V was shortened by 0 bases and J by 5 bases, with 17 bases between the two germline ends. CDR3 region: CASSLVSGASGETQYF. The CDR3 DNA sequence: TGTGCCAGCAGCTTGGTATCAGGGGCCTCTGGGGAGACCCAGTACTTC. Using reference TRBV5-6 and TRBJ2-5 for the parts outside the CDR3, the full variable domain is DAGVTQSPTHLIKTRGQQVTLRCSPKSGHDTVSWYQQALGQGPQFIFQYYEEEERQRGNFPDRFSGHQFPNYSSELNVNALLLGDSALYLCASSLVSGASGETQYFGPGTRLLVL.